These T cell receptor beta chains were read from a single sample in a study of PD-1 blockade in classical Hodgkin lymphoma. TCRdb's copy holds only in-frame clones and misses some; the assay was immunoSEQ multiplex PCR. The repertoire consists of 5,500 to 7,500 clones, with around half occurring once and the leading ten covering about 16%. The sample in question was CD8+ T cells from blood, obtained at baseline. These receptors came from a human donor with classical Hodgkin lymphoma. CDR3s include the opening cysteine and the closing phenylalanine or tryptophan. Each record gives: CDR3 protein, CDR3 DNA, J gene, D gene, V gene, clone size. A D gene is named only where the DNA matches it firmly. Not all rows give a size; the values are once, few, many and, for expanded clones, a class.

CDR3 protein: CASSPAGGSISYEQYF
CDR3 DNA: TGTGCCAGCTCCCCAGCGGGAGGGTCCATCTCCTACGAGCAGTACTTC
J gene: TRBJ2-7
D gene: TRBD2
V gene: TRBV27
clone size: few

CDR3 protein: CASSPPQQGGQYQETQYF
CDR3 DNA: TGTGCCAGCAGCCCCCCCCAGCAGGGGGGGCAGTACCAAGAGACCCAGTACTTC
J gene: TRBJ2-5
D gene: NA
V gene: TRBV11-2
clone size: few

CDR3 protein: CASSLLAGEDGELFF
CDR3 DNA: TGTGCCAGCAGCTTACTAGCGGGAGAAGACGGGGAGCTGTTTTTT
J gene: TRBJ2-2
D gene: TRBD2
V gene: TRBV7-2
clone size: few

CDR3 protein: CASSYDRVGETQYF
CDR3 DNA: TGTGCCAGCAGTTACGACAGGGTCGGGGAGACCCAGTACTTC
J gene: TRBJ2-5
D gene: TRBD1
V gene: TRBV28
clone size: NA

CDR3 protein: CASSSPSGEAFF
CDR3 DNA: TGTGCCAGCAGCTCCCCTTCGGGTGAAGCTTTCTTT
J gene: TRBJ1-1
D gene: NA
V gene: TRBV11-2
clone size: NA

CDR3 protein: CASSLFLAGGTDTQYF
CDR3 DNA: TGTGCCAGCAGTTTATTTCTAGCGGGAGGAACAGATACGCAGTATTTT
J gene: TRBJ2-3
D gene: TRBD2
V gene: TRBV27
clone size: NA

CDR3 protein: CATSRDRGYEQFF
CDR3 DNA: TGTGCCACCAGCAGAGACAGGGGCTACGAGCAGTTCTTC
J gene: TRBJ2-1
D gene: NA
V gene: TRBV15
clone size: few

CDR3 protein: CASSQDPRGGTEAFF
CDR3 DNA: TGCGCCAGCAGCCAAGACCCCCGGGGGGGCACTGAAGCTTTCTTT
J gene: TRBJ1-1
D gene: NA
V gene: TRBV4-1
clone size: NA

CDR3 protein: CASSLGVGEGYEQYF
CDR3 DNA: TGTGCCAGCAGCTTAGGTGTAGGGGAGGGCTACGAGCAGTACTTC
J gene: TRBJ2-7
D gene: TRBD2
V gene: TRBV11-2
clone size: NA

CDR3 protein: CASSPFGSGAVGSYEQYF
CDR3 DNA: TGTGCCAGCAGCCCTTTCGGTAGCGGGGCCGTAGGATCCTACGAGCAGTACTTC
J gene: TRBJ2-7
D gene: TRBD2
V gene: TRBV7-6
clone size: NA

CDR3 protein: CASSLGQNTEAFF
CDR3 DNA: TGTGCCAGCAGCTTAGGGCAGAACACTGAAGCTTTCTTT
J gene: TRBJ1-1
D gene: NA
V gene: TRBV7-9
clone size: few

CDR3 protein: CASSPGTGAYNEQFF
CDR3 DNA: TGTGCCAGTAGCCCAGGGACAGGGGCCTACAATGAGCAGTTCTTC
J gene: TRBJ2-1
D gene: TRBD1
V gene: TRBV19
clone size: NA

CDR3 protein: CASSIVPSGLGNEQFF
CDR3 DNA: TGTGCCAGTAGTATAGTGCCTAGCGGGTTAGGGAATGAGCAGTTCTTC
J gene: TRBJ2-1
D gene: TRBD2
V gene: TRBV19
clone size: NA

CDR3 protein: CASSPGTRVSYEQYF
CDR3 DNA: TGTGCCAGCAGCCCCGGGACAAGAGTGTCCTACGAGCAGTACTTC
J gene: TRBJ2-7
D gene: NA
V gene: TRBV7-9
clone size: NA

CDR3 protein: CSARWETQYF
CDR3 DNA: TGCAGCGCGAGATGGGAGACCCAGTACTTC
J gene: TRBJ2-5
D gene: NA
V gene: TRBV29-1
clone size: NA

CDR3 protein: CASSLGLSREQYF
CDR3 DNA: TGTGCCAGCAGCTTAGGATTGTCGCGCGAGCAGTACTTC
J gene: TRBJ2-7
D gene: NA
V gene: TRBV11-2
clone size: once

CDR3 protein: CASGLHELEQFF
CDR3 DNA: TGTGCCAGCGGCCTCCACGAACTTGAGCAGTTCTTC
J gene: TRBJ2-1
D gene: NA
V gene: TRBV27
clone size: few

CDR3 protein: CSVGPSSGSSVDTQYF
CDR3 DNA: TGCAGCGTTGGACCTTCCAGCGGGAGTTCGGTAGATACGCAGTATTTT
J gene: TRBJ2-3
D gene: TRBD2
V gene: TRBV29-1
clone size: NA

CDR3 protein: CASSVLGGETQYF
CDR3 DNA: TGTGCCAGCAGTGTGCTGGGAGGAGAGACCCAGTACTTC
J gene: TRBJ2-5
D gene: NA
V gene: TRBV27
clone size: NA

CDR3 protein: CASSSIRTTNNEQFF
CDR3 DNA: TGTGCCAGCAGTTCTATAAGGACTACCAACAATGAGCAGTTCTTC
J gene: TRBJ2-1
D gene: NA
V gene: TRBV6-5
clone size: NA

CDR3 protein: CASSLAGGTADTQYF
CDR3 DNA: TGCGCCAGCAGCTTGGCGGGGGGCACCGCAGATACGCAGTATTTT
J gene: TRBJ2-3
D gene: NA
V gene: TRBV5-1
clone size: NA

CDR3 protein: CASSQEGRGEAFYGYTF
CDR3 DNA: TGTGCCAGCAGCCAAGAAGGAAGGGGAGAGGCCTTCTATGGCTACACCTTC
J gene: TRBJ1-2
D gene: NA
V gene: TRBV4-2
clone size: NA

CDR3 protein: CASRAGQGFTEAFF
CDR3 DNA: TGTGCCAGCAGAGCGGGACAGGGGTTCACTGAAGCTTTCTTT
J gene: TRBJ1-1
D gene: TRBD1
V gene: TRBV2
clone size: NA

CDR3 protein: CASSLWTSNEQFF
CDR3 DNA: TGTGCCAGCAGCTTATGGACTAGCAATGAGCAGTTCTTC
J gene: TRBJ2-1
D gene: TRBD2
V gene: TRBV5-8
clone size: NA

CDR3 protein: CASSLWEAKNIQYF
CDR3 DNA: TGTGCCAGCAGTTTGTGGGAAGCCAAAAACATTCAGTACTTC
J gene: TRBJ2-4
D gene: NA
V gene: TRBV28
clone size: NA

CDR3 protein: CASSLGVSGGRNTIYF
CDR3 DNA: TGTGCCAGCAGCTTAGGAGTTTCGGGAGGGAGAAACACCATATATTTT
J gene: TRBJ1-3
D gene: NA
V gene: TRBV11-2
clone size: NA

CDR3 protein: CASSPGTLAFF
CDR3 DNA: TGTGCCAGCAGCCCAGGGACCCTGGCGTTCTTC
J gene: TRBJ2-1
D gene: NA
V gene: TRBV11-2
clone size: few

CDR3 protein: CASQGPGTEAFF
CDR3 DNA: TGTGCCTCACAGGGGCCGGGGACTGAAGCTTTCTTT
J gene: TRBJ1-1
D gene: TRBD1
V gene: TRBV30
clone size: few

CDR3 protein: CASSFIGWSGANVLTF
CDR3 DNA: TGTGCCAGCAGTTTTATTGGTTGGTCTGGGGCCAACGTCCTGACTTTC
J gene: TRBJ2-6
D gene: NA
V gene: TRBV27
clone size: NA

CDR3 protein: CASSALAGDGNEQFF
CDR3 DNA: TGTGCCAGCAGCGCGTTAGCGGGAGACGGCAATGAGCAGTTCTTC
J gene: TRBJ2-1
D gene: TRBD2
V gene: TRBV7-4
clone size: NA

CDR3 protein: CASTLTRLVNQPQHF
CDR3 DNA: TGTGCCAGCACCTTGACAAGGCTGGTCAATCAGCCCCAGCATTTT
J gene: TRBJ1-5
D gene: NA
V gene: TRBV28
clone size: NA

CDR3 protein: CASSPGTTYGAGELFF
CDR3 DNA: TGTGCCAGCAGCCCAGGGACTACCTACGGTGCCGGGGAGCTGTTTTTT
J gene: TRBJ2-2
D gene: TRBD2
V gene: TRBV28
clone size: once

CDR3 protein: CASSLSRILLGRTTDTQYF
CDR3 DNA: TGTGCCAGCAGTTTATCGCGCATCTTGCTGGGACGGACCACAGATACGCAGTATTTT
J gene: TRBJ2-3
D gene: NA
V gene: TRBV27
clone size: NA

CDR3 protein: CASSSPGTSDNEQFF
CDR3 DNA: TGTGCCAGCAGCTCACCCGGGACTAGCGACAATGAGCAGTTCTTC
J gene: TRBJ2-1
D gene: TRBD2
V gene: TRBV5-4
clone size: medium-sized

CDR3 protein: CAISEPTSGGSYEQYF
CDR3 DNA: TGTGCCATCAGTGAGCCTACTAGCGGGGGCTCCTACGAGCAGTACTTC
J gene: TRBJ2-7
D gene: TRBD2
V gene: TRBV10-3
clone size: few

CDR3 protein: CASSHRLAEQETQYF
CDR3 DNA: TGTGCCAGCAGCCACCGACTAGCGGAACAAGAGACCCAGTACTTC
J gene: TRBJ2-5
D gene: TRBD2
V gene: TRBV5-4
clone size: NA

CDR3 protein: CAWMRTGGYEQYF
CDR3 DNA: TGTGCCTGGATGCGGACAGGGGGCTACGAGCAGTACTTC
J gene: TRBJ2-7
D gene: TRBD1
V gene: TRBV30
clone size: NA

CDR3 protein: CASSADGQAPLPGYTF
CDR3 DNA: TGTGCCAGCAGTGCAGATGGACAGGCCCCACTACCGGGATACACCTTC
J gene: TRBJ1-2
D gene: TRBD1
V gene: TRBV6-1
clone size: large

CDR3 protein: CASSLQMSGFGTGELFF
CDR3 DNA: TGTGCCAGCAGCCTCCAGATGTCGGGGTTCGGAACCGGGGAGCTGTTTTTT
J gene: TRBJ2-2
D gene: NA
V gene: TRBV7-2
clone size: NA

CDR3 protein: CASSLVVGGGENTQYF
CDR3 DNA: TGTGCCAGCAGCTTAGTTGTGGGGGGAGGGGAAAATACGCAGTATTTT
J gene: TRBJ2-3
D gene: TRBD2
V gene: TRBV7-2
clone size: NA

CDR3 protein: CATSKGRSGGPYNEQFF
CDR3 DNA: TGTGCCACCAGCAAGGGACGCTCAGGGGGGCCCTACAATGAGCAGTTCTTC
J gene: TRBJ2-1
D gene: NA
V gene: TRBV15
clone size: NA

CDR3 protein: CSGGGGWYQETQYF
CDR3 DNA: TGCAGCGGGGGAGGGGGCTGGTACCAAGAGACCCAGTACTTC
J gene: TRBJ2-5
D gene: NA
V gene: TRBV29-1
clone size: NA

CDR3 protein: CASSSGRFRESEKLFF
CDR3 DNA: TGTGCCAGCAGTTCGGGACGATTCCGGGAGAGTGAAAAACTGTTTTTT
J gene: TRBJ1-4
D gene: NA
V gene: TRBV6-6
clone size: few

CDR3 protein: CASSLNPQLDTEAFF
CDR3 DNA: TGTGCCAGCAGCTTAAATCCACAGTTGGACACTGAAGCTTTCTTT
J gene: TRBJ1-1
D gene: NA
V gene: TRBV7-6
clone size: NA

CDR3 protein: CASQRQHGYTF
CDR3 DNA: TGTGCTAGCCAACGGCAGCATGGCTACACCTTC
J gene: TRBJ1-2
D gene: NA
V gene: TRBV7-7
clone size: large

CDR3 protein: CASSPVRGARNEQFF
CDR3 DNA: TGTGCCAGCAGCCCCGTGAGGGGCGCGAGGAATGAGCAGTTCTTC
J gene: TRBJ2-1
D gene: NA
V gene: TRBV7-9
clone size: NA

CDR3 protein: CASSVGDRTNEKLFF
CDR3 DNA: TGTGCCAGCAGTGTAGGGGACAGAACTAATGAAAAACTGTTTTTT
J gene: TRBJ1-4
D gene: TRBD1
V gene: TRBV2
clone size: NA

CDR3 protein: CASSIAAGRNEQFF
CDR3 DNA: TGTGCCAGTAGTATAGCTGCGGGGAGAAATGAGCAGTTCTTC
J gene: TRBJ2-1
D gene: NA
V gene: TRBV19
clone size: NA

CDR3 protein: CASSELAGGNEQFF
CDR3 DNA: TGTGCCAGCAGCGAACTAGCGGGAGGGAATGAGCAGTTCTTC
J gene: TRBJ2-1
D gene: TRBD2
V gene: TRBV9
clone size: once

CDR3 protein: CASSFDGEKPQHF
CDR3 DNA: TGCGCCAGCAGCTTCGACGGCGAGAAGCCCCAGCATTTT
J gene: TRBJ1-5
D gene: NA
V gene: TRBV5-1
clone size: few

CDR3 protein: CASSASGRGSEQYF
CDR3 DNA: TGTGCCAGTTCCGCTAGCGGGAGAGGGAGCGAGCAGTACTTC
J gene: TRBJ2-7
D gene: TRBD2
V gene: TRBV19
clone size: NA

CDR3 protein: CASSWMYTGELFF
CDR3 DNA: TGTGCCAGCAGCTGGATGTACACCGGGGAGCTGTTTTTT
J gene: TRBJ2-2
D gene: NA
V gene: TRBV27
clone size: NA